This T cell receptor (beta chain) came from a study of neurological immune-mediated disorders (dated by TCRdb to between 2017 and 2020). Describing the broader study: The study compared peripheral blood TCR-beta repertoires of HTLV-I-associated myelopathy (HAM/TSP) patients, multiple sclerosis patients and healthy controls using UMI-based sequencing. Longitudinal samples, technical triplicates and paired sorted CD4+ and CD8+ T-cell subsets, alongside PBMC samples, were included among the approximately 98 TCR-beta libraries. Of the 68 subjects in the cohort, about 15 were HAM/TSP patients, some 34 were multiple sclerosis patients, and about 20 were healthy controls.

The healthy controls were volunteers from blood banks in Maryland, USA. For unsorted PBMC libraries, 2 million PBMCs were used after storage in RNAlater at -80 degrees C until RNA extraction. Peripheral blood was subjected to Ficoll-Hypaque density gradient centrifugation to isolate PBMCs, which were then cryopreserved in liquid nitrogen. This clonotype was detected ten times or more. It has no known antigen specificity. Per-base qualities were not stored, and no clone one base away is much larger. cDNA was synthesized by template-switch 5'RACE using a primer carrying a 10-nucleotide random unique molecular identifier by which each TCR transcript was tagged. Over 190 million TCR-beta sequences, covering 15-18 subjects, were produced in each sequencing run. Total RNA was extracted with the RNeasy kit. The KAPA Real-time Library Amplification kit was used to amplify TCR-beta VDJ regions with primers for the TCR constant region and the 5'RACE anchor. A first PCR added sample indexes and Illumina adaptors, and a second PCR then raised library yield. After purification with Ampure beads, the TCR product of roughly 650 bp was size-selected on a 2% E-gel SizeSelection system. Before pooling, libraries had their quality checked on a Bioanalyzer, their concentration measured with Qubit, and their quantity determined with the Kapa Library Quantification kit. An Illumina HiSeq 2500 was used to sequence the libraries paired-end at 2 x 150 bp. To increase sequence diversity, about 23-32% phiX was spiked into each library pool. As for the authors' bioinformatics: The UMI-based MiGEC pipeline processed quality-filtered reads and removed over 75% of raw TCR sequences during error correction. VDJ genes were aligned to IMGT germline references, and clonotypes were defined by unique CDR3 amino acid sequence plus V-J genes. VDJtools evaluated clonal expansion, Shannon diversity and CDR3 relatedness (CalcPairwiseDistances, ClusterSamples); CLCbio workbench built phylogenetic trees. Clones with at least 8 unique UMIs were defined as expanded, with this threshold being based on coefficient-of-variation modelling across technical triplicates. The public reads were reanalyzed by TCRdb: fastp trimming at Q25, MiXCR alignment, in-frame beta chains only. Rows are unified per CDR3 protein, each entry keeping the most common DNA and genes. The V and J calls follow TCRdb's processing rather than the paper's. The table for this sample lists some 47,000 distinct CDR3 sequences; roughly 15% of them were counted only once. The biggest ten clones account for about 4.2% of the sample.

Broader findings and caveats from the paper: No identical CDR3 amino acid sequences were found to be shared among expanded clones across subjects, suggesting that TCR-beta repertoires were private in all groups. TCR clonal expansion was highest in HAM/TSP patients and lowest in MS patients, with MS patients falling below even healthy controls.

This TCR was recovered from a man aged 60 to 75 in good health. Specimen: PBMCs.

The CDR3 protein sequence reads: CSARELTGNSPLHF. The DNA sequence is given as TGCAGTGCTAGAGAGTTAACAGGAAATTCACCCCTCCACTTT. The chain couples TRBV20-1 to TRBJ1-6, with TRBD1 perhaps the D gene, on 5 matching bases. Trimming takes 0 bases from V and 7 bases from J, and the germline ends sit 10 bases apart. The germline V gene (reference sequence) sets CDR1 to DFQATT and CDR2 to SNEGSKA. The CDR3 sequence holds 14 residues, the cysteine and phenylalanine included. Left in the record is the CDR3 DNA by itself, 42 bases read in frame from the first base.